These T cell receptor beta chains were read from a single sample in a study of cytomegalovirus exposure and HLA in healthy donors. Sequenced by immunoSEQ multiplex PCR; TCRdb stores in-frame clones only, minus some. This table holds hundreds of thousands of clones, around 83% found once. Sequences were obtained from PBMCs. Every receptor here comes from a girl aged 5-17 years in good health and CMV-seronegative. The CDR3 runs from the conserved cysteine through the conserved F or W. The D gene is left open where the match is weak. Clone size appears in some rows only: once, few, many, or a class for an expanded clone.

once,TRBV15,TRBJ1-1,NA,CATSRVGEEITEAFF,TGTGCCACCAGCAGGGTGGGGGAGGAGATCACTGAAGCTTTCTTT
NA,TRBV2,TRBJ1-5,NA,CASGSKEDQHF,TGTGCCAGCGGGTCGAAGGAGGACCAGCATTTT
once,TRBV28,TRBJ1-6,NA,CASSLLDYRVHNSPLHF,TGTGCCAGCAGCCTACTAGATTACAGGGTCCATAATTCACCCCTCCACTTT
NA,TRBV13,TRBJ1-1,NA,CASRRQGTEAFF,TGTGCCAGCAGACGTCAGGGCACTGAAGCTTTCTTT
NA,TRBV2,TRBJ2-3,NA,CASRPRDFRTDTQYF,TGTGCCAGCAGACCCCGGGACTTCCGCACAGATACGCAGTATTTT
once,TRBV27,TRBJ1-1,NA,CASSSPGRGVTEAFF,TGTGCCAGCAGTTCCCCTGGGAGGGGAGTTACTGAAGCTTTCTTT
NA,TRBV7-8,TRBJ2-1,TRBD2,CASTLGGAGGGNEQFF,TGTGCCAGCACCCTAGGGGGAGCGGGAGGGGGGAATGAGCAGTTCTTC
NA,TRBV11-2,TRBJ1-3,NA,CASSSGGGTIYF,TGTGCCAGCAGCTCTGGGGGGGGCACCATATATTTT
NA,TRBV19,TRBJ1-5,TRBD1,CASSIDRGLNQPQHF,TGTGCCAGTAGCATAGACAGGGGGCTCAATCAGCCCCAGCATTTT
NA,TRBV5-4,TRBJ1-2,NA,CASSLDREGYTF,TGTGCCAGCAGCTTGGACAGGGAAGGCTACACCTTC
NA,TRBV29-1,TRBJ2-2,TRBD1,CSGTKTGTNTGELFF,TGCAGCGGTACAAAGACAGGGACGAACACCGGGGAGCTGTTTTTT
NA,TRBV19,TRBJ2-5,NA,CASSPPGTRLETQYF,TGTGCCAGTTCACCCCCCGGGACACGGCTGGAGACCCAGTACTTC
NA,TRBV18,TRBJ1-2,TRBD1,CASSPGQGARISLYGYTF,TGTGCCAGCTCCCCCGGACAGGGGGCGCGCATTTCCTTGTATGGCTACACCTTC
NA,TRBV28,TRBJ1-2,NA,CASSAAGGYTF,TGTGCCAGCAGTGCCGCGGGGGGCTACACCTTC
NA,TRBV6-1,TRBJ2-3,NA,CASSERRATDTQYF,TGTGCCAGCAGTGAAAGGAGGGCCACAGATACGCAGTATTTT
few,TRBV28,TRBJ1-1,NA,CASSLGQFEAFF,TGTGCCAGCAGTTTAGGACAGTTCGAAGCTTTCTTT
once,TRBV28,TRBJ2-7,TRBD2,CASSLGGDPLYEQYF,TGTGCCAGCAGTTTGGGGGGGGATCCTCTCTACGAGCAGTACTTC
NA,TRBV7-3,TRBJ2-3,TRBD2,CASSLKRLAGGFVPDTQYF,TGTGCCAGCAGCTTAAAGCGCCTAGCGGGGGGGTTCGTCCCAGATACGCAGTATTTT
NA,TRBV7-9,TRBJ2-2,NA,CASSPPDTVTGELFF,TGTGCCAGCAGCCCTCCCGATACAGTCACCGGGGAGCTGTTTTTT
NA,TRBV9,TRBJ2-1,TRBD2,CASSVATSGGYNEQFF,TGTGCCAGCAGCGTAGCTACGAGCGGGGGCTACAATGAGCAGTTCTTC
NA,TRBV6-5,TRBJ2-7,TRBD2,CASSLAGDSGEQYF,TGTGCCAGCAGTCTAGCGGGAGACTCCGGCGAGCAGTACTTC
NA,TRBV18,TRBJ2-4,TRBD1,CASSPSGQGMLQYF,TGTGCCAGCTCACCCTCCGGACAGGGGATGCTTCAGTACTTC
NA,TRBV9,TRBJ1-6,TRBD1,CASSVGDRPSPLHF,TGTGCCAGCAGCGTAGGGGACAGGCCTTCACCCCTCCACTTT
once,TRBV28,TRBJ1-3,NA,CASSPLRRGLGTISGNTIYF,TGTGCCAGCAGTCCCTTAAGGAGGGGCTTAGGCACTATCTCTGGAAACACCATATATTTT
few,TRBV19,TRBJ2-2,TRBD2,CASMLAGAFGELFF,TGTGCCAGTATGCTAGCGGGGGCTTTCGGGGAGCTGTTTTTT
few,TRBV19,TRBJ1-5,TRBD1,CASSMTGGNQPQHF,TGTGCCAGTAGTATGACAGGGGGCAATCAGCCCCAGCATTTT
few,TRBV7-2,TRBJ1-3,NA,CASSRGASGNTIYF,TGTGCCAGCAGTCGGGGGGCCTCTGGAAACACCATATATTTT
NA,TRBV28,TRBJ2-7,NA,CASRVWGVEYF,TGTGCCAGCAGAGTTTGGGGGGTGGAGTACTTC